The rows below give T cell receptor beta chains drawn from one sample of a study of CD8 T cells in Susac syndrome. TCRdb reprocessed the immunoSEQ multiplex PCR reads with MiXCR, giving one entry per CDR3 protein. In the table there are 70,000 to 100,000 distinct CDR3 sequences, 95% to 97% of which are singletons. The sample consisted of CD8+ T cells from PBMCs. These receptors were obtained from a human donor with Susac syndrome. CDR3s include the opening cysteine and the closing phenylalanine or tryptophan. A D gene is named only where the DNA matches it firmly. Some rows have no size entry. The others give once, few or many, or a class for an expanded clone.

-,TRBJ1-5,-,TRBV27,CASSLQYREDQPQHF,TGTGCCAGCAGTTTACAGTACAGGGAGGACCAGCCCCAGCATTTT
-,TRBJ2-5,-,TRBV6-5,CASSYYGGAQETQYF,TGTGCCAGCAGTTACTATGGAGGGGCTCAAGAGACCCAGTACTTC
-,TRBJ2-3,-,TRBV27,CASGRLTDTQYF,TGTGCCAGCGGGAGGTTAACAGATACGCAGTATTTT
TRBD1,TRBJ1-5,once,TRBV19,CASRETGGSNQPQHF,TGTGCCAGTAGGGAGACAGGGGGAAGCAATCAGCCCCAGCATTTT
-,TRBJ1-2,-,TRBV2,CASIPGVLDYGYTF,TGTGCCAGCATTCCAGGGGTTTTGGACTATGGCTACACCTTC
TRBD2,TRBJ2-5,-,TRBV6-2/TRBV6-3,CASSYESGSARETQYF,TGTGCCAGCAGTTATGAGAGCGGGAGTGCCCGGGAGACCCAGTACTTC
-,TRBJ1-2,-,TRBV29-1,CSVEAAGESDYGYTF,TGCAGCGTTGAAGCTGCGGGAGAGTCGGATTATGGCTACACCTTC
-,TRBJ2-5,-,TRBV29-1,CSVALETQYF,TGCAGCGTGGCGTTAGAGACCCAGTACTTC
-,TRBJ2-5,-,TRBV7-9,CASSLVDGQETQYF,TGTGCCAGCAGCTTAGTAGATGGGCAGGAGACCCAGTACTTC
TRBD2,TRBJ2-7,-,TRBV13,CASSPRLAGRAEQYF,TGTGCCAGCAGCCCCCGACTAGCGGGAAGGGCCGAGCAGTACTTC
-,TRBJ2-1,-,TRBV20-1,CSATPLEAGLGDEQFF,TGCAGTGCTACCCCTTTAGAGGCGGGGCTTGGGGATGAGCAGTTCTTC
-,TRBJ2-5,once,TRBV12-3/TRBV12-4,CASSNGISQETQYF,TGTGCCAGCAGTAACGGCATTTCGCAAGAGACCCAGTACTTC
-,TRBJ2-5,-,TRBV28,CASSLSLAKETQYF,TGTGCCAGCAGTTTAAGTCTAGCGAAAGAGACCCAGTACTTC
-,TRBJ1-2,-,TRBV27,CASFGQLANYGYTF,TGTGCCAGCTTTGGGCAGTTAGCTAACTATGGCTACACCTTC
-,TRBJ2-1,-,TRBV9,CASSVGSLNEQFF,TGTGCCAGCAGCGTCGGATCACTCAATGAGCAGTTCTTC
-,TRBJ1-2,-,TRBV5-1,CASSVDSNNYGYTF,TGCGCCAGCAGCGTGGACAGTAATAACTATGGCTACACCTTC
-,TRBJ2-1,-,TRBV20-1,CSARGGPEDEQFF,TGCAGTGCTAGGGGAGGACCGGAGGATGAGCAGTTCTTC
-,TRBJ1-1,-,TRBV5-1,CASSLDREGSTEAFF,TGCGCCAGCAGCTTGGACAGGGAGGGGTCCACTGAAGCTTTCTTT
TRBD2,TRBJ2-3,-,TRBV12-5,CASASGGETDTQYF,TGTGCTAGTGCCTCGGGAGGGGAGACAGATACGCAGTATTTT
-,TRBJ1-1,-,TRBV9,CASSVETRTEAFF,TGTGCCAGCAGCGTAGAGACGCGCACTGAAGCTTTCTTT
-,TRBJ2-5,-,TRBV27,CASSLSLVPKLETQYF,TGTGCCAGCAGTTTATCTTTGGTCCCGAAATTAGAGACCCAGTACTTC
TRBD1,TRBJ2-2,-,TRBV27,CATGTGNTGELFF,TGTGCCACCGGGACAGGGAACACCGGGGAGCTGTTTTTT
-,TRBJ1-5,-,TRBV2,CASSDFRQGNQPQHF,TGTGCCAGCAGTGACTTCCGACAAGGGAATCAGCCCCAGCATTTT
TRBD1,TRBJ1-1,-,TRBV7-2,CASSLALGWTGANEAFF,TGTGCCAGCAGCTTGGCCTTGGGTTGGACAGGGGCTAATGAAGCTTTCTTT
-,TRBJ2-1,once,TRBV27,CASSHRGAYEFF,TGTGCCAGCAGCCACCGAGGGGCATATGAGTTCTTC
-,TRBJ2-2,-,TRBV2,CASRLTSYTGELFF,TGTGCCAGCAGGCTGACTAGTTACACCGGGGAGCTGTTTTTT
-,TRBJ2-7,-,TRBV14,CASSTAGRYEQYF,TGTGCCAGCAGCACCGCGGGGCGCTACGAGCAGTACTTC
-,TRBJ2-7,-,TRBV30,CACQAENLYEQYF,TGTGCCTGTCAAGCGGAAAACCTCTACGAGCAGTACTTC
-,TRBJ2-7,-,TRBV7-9,CASSLGDANTYEQYF,TGTGCCAGCAGCTTAGGGGACGCAAATACCTACGAGCAGTACTTC
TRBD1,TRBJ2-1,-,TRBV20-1,CSARRGGTGIYNEQFF,TGCAGTGCTAGGAGGGGTGGGACAGGGATATACAATGAGCAGTTCTTC
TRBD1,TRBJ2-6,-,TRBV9,CASSPYGGTGLFSGANVLTF,TGTGCCAGCAGCCCTTATGGAGGGACAGGACTATTCTCTGGGGCCAACGTCCTGACTTTC
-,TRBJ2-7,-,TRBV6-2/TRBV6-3,CASSLNGRGLEQYF,TGTGCCAGCAGTCTCAACGGCCGCGGTCTCGAGCAGTACTTC
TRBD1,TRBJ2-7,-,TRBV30,CAWTTGVSYEQYF,TGTGCCTGGACCACAGGGGTCTCCTACGAGCAGTACTTC
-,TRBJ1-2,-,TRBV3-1,CASSQSYRVNYGYTF,TGTGCCAGCAGCCAATCTTACAGGGTTAACTATGGCTACACCTTC
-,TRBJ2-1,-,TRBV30,CAWTAEPSYNEQFF,TGTGCCTGGACAGCGGAGCCTTCCTACAATGAGCAGTTCTTC
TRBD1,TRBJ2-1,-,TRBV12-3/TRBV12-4,CASSPGQGVNEQFF,TGTGCCAGCAGTCCGGGACAGGGAGTGAATGAGCAGTTCTTC
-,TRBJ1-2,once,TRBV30,CAWSVGGLGYTF,TGTGCCTGGAGTGTGGGGGGTCTTGGCTACACCTTC
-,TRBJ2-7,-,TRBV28,CASSHRDNPRPYEQYF,TGTGCCAGCAGTCATCGGGACAACCCACGACCTTACGAGCAGTACTTC
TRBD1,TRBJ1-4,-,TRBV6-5,CASSWTGQGVDLFF,TGTGCCAGCAGTTGGACGGGACAGGGGGTAGACCTGTTTTTT
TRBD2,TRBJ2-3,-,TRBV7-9,CASSPSGGRRTDTQYF,TGTGCCAGCAGCCCCAGTGGCGGGAGACGCACAGATACGCAGTATTTT
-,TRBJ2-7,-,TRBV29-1,CSVYEGNEQYF,TGCAGCGTATACGAGGGGAACGAGCAGTACTTC
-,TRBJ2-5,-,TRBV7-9,CASRTDIETQYF,TGTGCCAGCAGGACGGACATAGAGACCCAGTACTTC
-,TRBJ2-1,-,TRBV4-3,CASSQDLMGEQFF,TGCGCCAGCAGCCAAGACCTTATGGGTGAGCAGTTCTTC
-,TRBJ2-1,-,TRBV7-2,CASSLGPYEQFF,TGTGCCAGCAGCTTAGGGCCCTATGAGCAGTTCTTC
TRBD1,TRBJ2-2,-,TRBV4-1,CASTPWGTGSTGELFF,TGCGCCAGCACCCCGTGGGGGACAGGGAGCACCGGGGAGCTGTTTTTT
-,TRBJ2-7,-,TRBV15,CATSRDRVMSYEQYF,TGTGCCACCAGCAGAGATCGGGTTATGAGCTACGAGCAGTACTTC
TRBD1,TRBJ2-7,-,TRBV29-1,CSVPGQAVGDEQYF,TGCAGCGTCCCCGGACAGGCCGTGGGGGACGAGCAGTACTTC
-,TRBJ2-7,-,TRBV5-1,CASSPDPQGLSSYEQYF,TGCGCCAGCAGCCCCGACCCCCAGGGCCTTTCCTCCTACGAGCAGTACTTC
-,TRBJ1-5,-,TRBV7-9,CASSFEGGNQPQHF,TGTGCCAGCAGCTTTGAGGGGGGTAATCAGCCCCAGCATTTT
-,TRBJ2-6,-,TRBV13,CASSGGTGANVLTF,TGTGCCAGCAGCGGCGGGACTGGGGCCAACGTCCTGACTTTC
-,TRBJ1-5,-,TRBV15,CATSRVRPGQNPNQPQHF,TGTGCCACCAGCAGAGTTCGTCCCGGGCAAAACCCAAATCAGCCCCAGCATTTT